Listed below are T cell receptor beta chains from one sample, sequenced in a study of shared clonotypes between healthy human individuals. The method was immunoSEQ multiplex PCR; TCRdb's version includes in-frame clones alone and lacks a portion of them. The data hold around 1.5 million clones, with around 98% observed a single time. The source material was naive CD4+ T cells sorted from blood. These receptor sequences come from a young man in good health. CDR3s include the opening cysteine and the closing phenylalanine or tryptophan. Fields, in order: clone size, D gene, J gene, V gene, CDR3 length, CDR3 protein, CDR3 DNA. D genes are given only for firm matches. Expanded clones get a size class; other rows say once, few or many, or leave the size out.

once | TRBD2 | TRBJ2-7 | TRBV10-3 | 15 | CAIRPGTSGMYEQYF | TGTGCCATCAGGCCCGGGACTAGCGGGATGTACGAGCAGTACTTC
once | . | TRBJ2-3 | TRBV18 | 16 | CASSPLAGARTDTQYF | TGTGCCAGCTCACCACTAGCAGGGGCCCGCACAGATACGCAGTATTTT
. | . | TRBJ1-5 | TRBV28 | 12 | CASRSTLAPQHF | TGTGCCAGCAGGTCCACTTTGGCACCCCAGCATTTT
. | . | TRBJ2-7 | TRBV6-4 | 12 | CASRPGQYEQYF | TGTGCCAGCAGGCCCGGACAGTACGAGCAGTACTTC
. | TRBD2 | TRBJ2-5 | TRBV7-2 | 14 | CASRMLAGQETQYF | TGTGCCAGCAGAATGCTAGCGGGTCAAGAGACCCAGTACTTC
. | TRBD1 | TRBJ1-5 | TRBV23-1 | 18 | CASSQLMGIGTGVQPQHF | TGCGCCAGCAGTCAATTAATGGGGATCGGGACAGGGGTCCAGCCCCAGCATTTT
. | TRBD2 | TRBJ2-7 | TRBV28 | 19 | CASSLSKRGGLRGYYEQYF | TGTGCCAGCAGTTTAAGTAAGCGGGGAGGACTACGAGGGTACTACGAGCAGTACTTC
. | . | TRBJ2-1 | TRBV5-1 | 13 | CASSPGQYNEQFF | TGCGCCAGCAGCCCCGGACAGTACAATGAGCAGTTCTTC
. | . | TRBJ2-1 | TRBV6-5 | 14 | CASRGTGPNNEQFF | TGTGCCAGCAGGGGGACGGGACCTAACAATGAGCAGTTCTTC
. | . | TRBJ2-1 | TRBV6-4 | 16 | CASSLTGTAILNEQFF | TGTGCCAGCAGTTTGACCGGGACTGCAATCCTCAATGAGCAGTTCTTC
. | TRBD2 | TRBJ2-7 | TRBV7-2 | 17 | CASSFKIAGGSAYEQYF | TGTGCCAGCAGCTTTAAGATAGCGGGAGGATCTGCCTACGAGCAGTACTTC
. | . | TRBJ2-5 | TRBV4-3 | 12 | CASSQPLGTQYF | TGCGCCAGCAGCCAACCGTTAGGGACCCAGTACTTC
. | . | TRBJ2-3 | TRBV7-9 | 12 | CASSRSTDTQYF | TGTGCCAGCAGCAGAAGCACAGATACGCAGTATTTT
once | . | TRBJ2-1 | TRBV6-6 | 15 | CASSYSRAPYNEQFF | TGTGCCAGCAGTTACTCGAGGGCCCCCTACAATGAGCAGTTCTTC
. | TRBD1 | TRBJ2-7 | TRBV6-5 | 12 | CASSQGTAEQYF | TGTGCCAGCAGCCAGGGGACAGCCGAGCAGTACTTC
. | . | TRBJ2-1 | TRBV5-8 | 14 | CASSRGDRDNEQFF | TGTGCCAGCAGCCGCGGGGATAGAGACAATGAGCAGTTCTTC
. | . | TRBJ2-3 | TRBV7-9 | 15 | CASSPGTPLRNTQYF | TGTGCCAGCAGCCCCGGGACACCACTTCGGAATACGCAGTATTTT
. | TRBD1 | TRBJ2-2 | TRBV6-5 | 15 | CASSRGQALPGELFF | TGTGCCAGCAGTCGGGGACAGGCCCTCCCCGGGGAGCTGTTTTTT
. | . | TRBJ2-1 | TRBV5-1 | 15 | CASSSSGRGNNEQFF | TGCGCCAGCAGTTCCAGCGGGCGGGGAAACAATGAGCAGTTCTTC
. | . | TRBJ2-7 | TRBV7-3 | 13 | CASSLRSGYEQYF | TGTGCCAGCAGCTTAAGGTCGGGGTACGAGCAGTACTTC
. | . | TRBJ2-3 | TRBV10-3 | 14 | CAISTPPVGDTQYF | TGTGCCATCAGTACTCCCCCGGTAGGAGATACGCAGTATTTT
. | . | TRBJ2-1 | TRBV29-1 | 14 | CSVELRTDVNEQFF | TGCAGCGTTGAACTACGGACGGATGTCAATGAGCAGTTCTTC
. | TRBD2 | TRBJ2-1 | TRBV11-2 | 14 | CASSILAGINEQFF | TGTGCCAGCAGCATACTAGCGGGTATAAATGAGCAGTTCTTC
. | . | TRBJ2-5 | TRBV30 | 12 | CSGGGTKETQYF | TGTTCAGGGGGGGGTACCAAGGAGACCCAGTACTTC
. | TRBD2 | TRBJ2-2 | TRBV9 | 15 | CASSPREGSTGELFF | TGTGCCAGCAGCCCCCGGGAGGGGAGCACCGGGGAGCTGTTTTTT
. | TRBD2 | TRBJ2-3 | TRBV6-5 | 16 | CASSYSILAGSHTQYF | TGTGCCAGCAGTTACTCGATACTAGCGGGAAGTCATACGCAGTATTTT
. | TRBD1 | TRBJ2-1 | TRBV11-2 | 14 | CASSPRDRVHEQFF | TGTGCCAGCAGCCCCCGGGACAGGGTGCATGAGCAGTTCTTC
. | . | TRBJ2-1 | TRBV9 | 15 | CASSGPRLDSFEQFF | TGTGCCAGCAGCGGTCCGCGACTAGATTCGTTTGAGCAGTTCTTC
. | . | TRBJ2-7 | TRBV10-3 | 15 | CAISESVGKAYEQYF | TGTGCCATCAGTGAGTCAGTTGGGAAGGCTTACGAGCAGTACTTC
. | . | TRBJ2-2 | TRBV5-1 | 15 | CASSLGGIKVGELFF | TGCGCCAGCAGCTTGGGAGGGATAAAGGTCGGGGAGCTGTTTTTT
. | . | TRBJ2-7 | TRBV5-1 | 15 | CASSLSGGVSYEQYF | TGCGCCAGCAGCTTGAGTGGCGGGGTCTCCTACGAGCAGTACTTC
. | . | TRBJ2-3 | TRBV28 | 14 | CASSLSGSTDTQYF | TGTGCCAGCAGTTTGTCCGGTAGCACAGATACGCAGTATTTT
. | . | TRBJ2-5 | TRBV25-1 | 17 | CASSLRSGGVIQETQYF | TGTGCCAGCAGCCTACGGTCCGGGGGTGTGATCCAAGAGACCCAGTACTTC
once | TRBD2 | TRBJ2-7 | TRBV5-1 | 16 | CASSLRTSGVSYEQYF | TGCGCCAGCAGCTTGAGGACTAGCGGGGTCTCCTACGAGCAGTACTTC
. | TRBD2 | TRBJ2-5 | TRBV28 | 16 | CASSFASGRAGETQYF | TGTGCCAGCAGTTTCGCTAGCGGGAGGGCCGGTGAGACCCAGTACTTC
. | . | TRBJ1-1 | TRBV27 | 14 | CASSYGTLKDEAFF | TGTGCCAGCAGTTACGGGACTCTGAAGGATGAAGCTTTCTTT
. | TRBD1 | TRBJ1-5 | TRBV7-3 | 15 | CASFRDRVSEGPQHF | TGTGCCAGCTTCCGGGACAGGGTTTCGGAGGGGCCCCAGCATTTT
. | . | TRBJ1-5 | TRBV5-6 | 14 | CASSSLYSNQPQHF | TGTGCCAGCAGCTCCCTCTATAGCAATCAGCCCCAGCATTTT
. | . | TRBJ2-1 | TRBV7-8 | 15 | CASSLAVNVEHEQFF | TGTGCCAGCAGCTTAGCAGTCAACGTGGAGCATGAGCAGTTCTTC
. | TRBD1 | TRBJ2-1 | TRBV7-9 | 17 | CASSFTPGQGFNNEQFF | TGTGCCAGCAGCTTTACCCCGGGACAGGGATTTAACAATGAGCAGTTCTTC
. | TRBD2 | TRBJ2-4 | TRBV5-4 | 14 | CASSESGTSEMQYF | TGTGCCAGCAGCGAATCCGGGACTAGTGAGATGCAGTACTTC
. | . | TRBJ1-1 | TRBV6-1 | 13 | CASMSFPGSEAFF | TGTGCCAGCATGTCCTTCCCGGGGAGTGAAGCTTTCTTT
. | . | TRBJ2-1 | TRBV28 | 13 | CASRWGSYNEQFF | TGTGCCAGCAGGTGGGGCTCCTACAATGAGCAGTTCTTC